Below are 13 T cell receptor beta chains sequenced from a single sample in a study of CD8 T cells in Susac syndrome. About 0.45 to 1 ug RNA was reverse transcribed with random hexamers. TCRdb re-called the immunoSEQ multiplex PCR reads with MiXCR, one entry per CDR3 protein. The sample consists of under 150,000 distinct CDR3 sequences, about 95% of them appearing once. Source material: CD4+ T cells from PBMCs. These receptors all come from a human donor with Susac syndrome.

The rearrangement uses TRBV13 and TRBJ1-2; 8 bases are a match to TRBD1. Trimming cost V 4 bases and J 8 bases; bases outside gene matches: 9. CDR1 is PRHDT, CDR2 FYEKMQ, per germline (reference sequence). The CDR3 runs to 14 residues. CDR3 protein: CASSYDQGAGGYTF. In nucleotides, the CDR3 is TGTGCCAGCAGCTACGACCAGGGGGCGGGCGGCTACACCTTC.

The chain uses TRBV20-1 and TRBJ2-5; D is perhaps TRBD2 (5 bases). CDR1 and CDR2 (germline): DFQATT, SNEGSKA (reference sequence). This CDR3 region has 16 residues. V lost 5 bases to trimming and J lost 3 bases, with 22 bases between them. Here the CDR3 reads CSAEGMKLGEKETQYF. In nucleotides, the CDR3 is TGCAGTGCTGAGGGAATGAAACTGGGAGAGAAAGAGACCCAGTACTTC.

This chain links TRBV19 with TRBJ2-7, with D tentatively TRBD1 or TRBD2 (5 bases each). Germline V gene sequence: CDR1 LNHDA, CDR2 SQIVND (reference sequence). V gave up 5 bases and J gave up 0 bases, with 11 bases separating them. There are 14 residues in the CDR3. Written as DNA, the CDR3 is TGTGCCAGTAGTCCGGGACCCCTCTCCTACGAGCAGTACTTC. This sequence encodes CASSPGPLSYEQYF. Drawing the rest from reference TRBV19 and TRBJ2-7, the complete variable domain is DGGITQSPKYLFRKEGQNVTLSCEQNLNHDAMYWYRQDPGQGLRLIYYSQIVNDFQKGDIAEGYSVSREKKESFPLTVTSAQKNPTAFYLCASSPGPLSYEQYFGPGTRLTVT.

This sequence joins TRBV2 and TRBJ1-5; D gene uncertain. Trimming pared 4 bases from V and 6 bases from J, leaving 16 bases between. Germline CDR1 SNHLY, CDR2 FYNNEI. CDR3 length: 15 residues. CDR3 protein: CASSVDELIGQPQHF. CDR3 nucleotide sequence: TGTGCCAGCAGTGTTGATGAGCTGATCGGTCAGCCCCAGCATTTT.

The chain employs TRBV12-3 or TRBV12-4 and TRBJ1-1; perhaps TRBD1 as D (5 bases). The V end was cut by 5 bases, the J end by 7 bases, with 17 bases between. CDR3 length: 14 amino acids. In DNA form, the CDR3 reads TGTGCCAGCAGTCCCGGCGGGGGTAGGGGTGAAGCTTTCTTT. Translation gives CASSPGGGRGEAFF.

This clonotype has just a few counts. This chain uses TRBV3-1 with TRBJ2-7; D gene ambiguous. The V end lost 3 bases, the J end lost 0 bases, and 9 bases lay between the germline ends. Germline V CDR1 and CDR2: LGHDT, YNNKEL (reference sequence). This CDR3 spans 14 amino acids. The DNA of the CDR3 is TGTGCCAGCAGCCATGACCGTAGCTCCTACGAGCAGTACTTC. This sequence encodes CASSHDRSSYEQYF.

The chain carries TRBV12-5 and TRBJ2-7, with 9 bases lining up with TRBD1. V trimming: 1 base; J trimming: 2 bases; junction bases outside the gene matches: 0. CDR1 and CDR2 from the germline V gene are LGHNT and FRNRAP. The CDR3 is made up of 14 amino acids. In nucleotides, the CDR3 is TGTGCTAGTGGTTTGGGACAGGGGGCCTACGAGCAGTACTTC. Residues: CASGLGQGAYEQYF.

V usage is TRBV30 and J usage is TRBJ2-2; 8 positions agree with TRBD2. Trimming removed 0 bases from V and 3 bases from J; junction bases left unmatched: 3. CDR3 length: 15 residues. CDR1 and CDR2 (germline): GTSNPN, SVGIG (reference sequence). The CDR3 DNA reads as TGTGCCTGGAGTGTAGCGGGAGTGGACACCGGGGAGCTGTTTTTT. Protein: CAWSVAGVDTGELFF. Based on the CDR3 plus reference TRBV30 and TRBJ2-2, the full variable domain is SQTIHQWPATLVQPVGSPLSLECTVEGTSNPNLYWYRQAAGRGLQLLFYSVGIGQISSEVPQNLSASRPQDRQFILSSKKLLLSDSGFYLCAWSVAGVDTGELFFGEGSRLTVL.

This clonotype was picked up a small number of times. The chain couples TRBV7-2 to TRBJ2-7; D gene ambiguous. The CDR3 spans 12 residues. Per germline, CDR1 SGHTA and CDR2 FQGNSA. Trimming took 2 bases from V and 2 from J, leaving 4 bases between them. The CDR3 sequence is CASSLTPYEQYF. CDR3 in DNA: TGTGCCAGCAGCTTAACCCCCTACGAGCAGTACTTC.

This chain uses TRBV19 with TRBJ2-1; 8 bases fit TRBD2. V lost 10 bases and J lost 5; bases outside the gene matches: 10. The CDR3 consists of 14 residues. Germline lookup yields CDR1 LNHDA and CDR2 SQIVND (reference sequence). The CDR3, as DNA: TGTGCCACCAAGGACCCGGGGGGGCACAATGAGCAGTTCTTC. Translating gives CATKDPGGHNEQFF.

This chain links TRBV10-3 with TRBJ1-2; 9 nucleotides agree with TRBD1. Germline V gene data show CDR1 as ENHRY and CDR2 as SYGVKD. The CDR3 length is 13 residues. V was clipped by 3 bases and J by 7 bases; unmatched bases: 3. The CDR3 here is CAISEQGAGGYTF. The CDR3, as DNA: TGTGCCATCAGTGAACAGGGGGCGGGTGGCTACACCTTC.

The gene calls are TRBV15 and TRBJ1-1; TRBD1 is a possible D gene (5 bases). Trimming stripped 0 bases from V and 6 bases from J, with 14 bases between. CDR1 is LNHNV and CDR2 is YYDKDF in the germline V gene (reference sequence). This CDR3 has 15 residues. The CDR3, as DNA: TGTGCCACCAGCAGAGAGCAGGGTGTTGGGGCTGAAGCTTTCTTT. As protein: CATSREQGVGAEAFF.

The chain employs TRBV20-1 and TRBJ2-7; no clear D. The CDR3 totals 11 residues. Per germline, CDR1 DFQATT and CDR2 SNEGSKA (reference sequence). V gave up 0 bases and J gave up 4 bases, with 4 bases separating them. Here the CDR3 reads CSARDVYEQYF. For the CDR3, the DNA is TGCAGTGCTAGAGATGTTTACGAGCAGTACTTC.